This TCR beta chain emerged from a study of cytotoxic CD8 clonotypes in ibrutinib-treated CLL. Looking at the study overall: Included were about 11 relapsed/refractory and 15 treatment-naive patients, of whom about 18 were IGHV unmutated.

Repertoires were generated with immunoSEQ multiplex PCR, while TCRdb's copy carries only in-frame clones and drops some. The table has 150,000 to 250,000 clones, around 72% seen once. A note on this clone: Its antigen is not known.

The study, taken as a whole, reports: Patients showed higher baseline clonality than age-matched healthy donors, and it tracked circulating CD8+ T-cell counts. Higher clonality was seen at ibrutinib response and a return toward baseline at progression.

Frozen PBMC stocks contributed around 2 micrograms of genomic DNA to the TCR beta libraries. The CDR3 contains 11 residues. The V end was cut by 5 bases, the J end by 5 bases, with 9 bases between. The germline gives CDR1 DFQATT, CDR2 SNEGSKA (reference sequence). This chain links TRBV20-1 with TRBJ2-5; D is undetermined. The sequence was obtained from a human donor with chronic lymphocytic leukemia. The sample in question was PBMCs, obtained after 24 months of ibrutinib treatment. CDR3 amino acids: CSARVWETQYF. CDR3 nucleotides: TGCAGTGCTCGGGTTTGGGAGACCCAGTACTTC.